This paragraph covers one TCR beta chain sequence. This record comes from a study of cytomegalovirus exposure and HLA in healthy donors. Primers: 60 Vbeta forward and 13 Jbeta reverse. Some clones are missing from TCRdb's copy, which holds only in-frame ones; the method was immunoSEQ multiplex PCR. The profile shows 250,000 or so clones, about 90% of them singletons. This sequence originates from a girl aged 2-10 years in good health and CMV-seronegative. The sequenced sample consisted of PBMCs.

Written as DNA, the CDR3 is TGTGCCAGCAGCGCTCTAGCGGGCTTAAACACAGATACGCAGTATTTT. Translated: CASSALAGLNTDTQYF. The chain couples TRBV2 to TRBJ2-3, with 8 bases lining up with TRBD2. This CDR3 spans 16 amino acids. V lost 6 bases, J lost 2 bases, and 10 bases stayed unmatched. Germline CDR1 and CDR2: SNHLY and FYNNEI.